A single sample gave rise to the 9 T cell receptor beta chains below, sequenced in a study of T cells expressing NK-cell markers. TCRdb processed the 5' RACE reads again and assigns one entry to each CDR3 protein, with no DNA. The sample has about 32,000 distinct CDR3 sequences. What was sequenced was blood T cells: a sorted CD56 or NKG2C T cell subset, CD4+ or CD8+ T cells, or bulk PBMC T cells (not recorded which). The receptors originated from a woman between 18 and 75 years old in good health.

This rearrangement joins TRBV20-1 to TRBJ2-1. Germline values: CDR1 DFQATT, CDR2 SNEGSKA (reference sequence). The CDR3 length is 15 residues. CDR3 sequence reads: CSAREGMRRHNEQFF.

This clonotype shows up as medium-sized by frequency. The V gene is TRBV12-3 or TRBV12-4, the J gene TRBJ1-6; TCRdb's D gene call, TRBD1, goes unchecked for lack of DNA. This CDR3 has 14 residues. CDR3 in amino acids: CASSLDGNNSPLHF.

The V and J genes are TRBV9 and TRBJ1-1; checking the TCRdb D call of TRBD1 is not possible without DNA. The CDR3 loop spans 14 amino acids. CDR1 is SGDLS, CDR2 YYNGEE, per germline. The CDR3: CASSKDGDSTEAFF. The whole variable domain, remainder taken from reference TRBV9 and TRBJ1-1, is DSGVTQTPKHLITATGQRVTLRCSPRSGDLSVYWYQQSLDQGLQFLIQYYNGEERAKGNILERFSAQQFPDLHSELNLSSLELGDSALYFCASSKDGDSTEAFFGQGTRLTVV.

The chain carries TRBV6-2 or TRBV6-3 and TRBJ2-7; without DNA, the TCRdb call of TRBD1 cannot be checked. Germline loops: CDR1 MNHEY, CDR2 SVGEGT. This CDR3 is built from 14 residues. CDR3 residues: CASSRPGQSYEQYF.

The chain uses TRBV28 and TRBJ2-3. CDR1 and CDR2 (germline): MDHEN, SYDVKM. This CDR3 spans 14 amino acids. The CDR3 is CASSDTTSADTQYF.

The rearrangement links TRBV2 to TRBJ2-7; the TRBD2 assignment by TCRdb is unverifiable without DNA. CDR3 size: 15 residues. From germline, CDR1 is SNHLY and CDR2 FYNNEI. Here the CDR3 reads CASKDPTEGYYEQYF.

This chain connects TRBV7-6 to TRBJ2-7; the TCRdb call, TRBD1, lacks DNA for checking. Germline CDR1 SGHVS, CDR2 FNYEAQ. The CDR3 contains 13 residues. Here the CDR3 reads CASSLSTGREQYF.

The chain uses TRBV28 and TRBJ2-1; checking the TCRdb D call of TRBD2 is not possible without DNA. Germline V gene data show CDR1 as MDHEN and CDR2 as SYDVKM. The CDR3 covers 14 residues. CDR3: CASSASGRADEQFF.

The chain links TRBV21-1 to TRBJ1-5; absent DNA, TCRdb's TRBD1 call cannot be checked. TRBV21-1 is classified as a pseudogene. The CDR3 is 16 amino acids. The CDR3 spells CASSKGTVNSNQPQHF.